What follows is one TCR beta chain and its context. Its antigen remains unidentified. Terminally differentiated effector memory CD45RA+ cells were excluded by CCR7 positive selection of CD45RO-negative cells. Data came from immunoSEQ multiplex PCR; TCRdb stores just in-frame clones and leaves some out. The sample includes about 2 million clones, just under 95% of them seen just once. This sample was included in a study of shared clonotypes between healthy human individuals. Whole-study findings and limits: Naive subsets, compared against memory subsets, generally had larger estimated richness values.

Germline lookup yields CDR1 MDHEN and CDR2 SYDVKM. This CDR3 comprises 11 residues. Trimming removed 1 base from V and 8 bases from J, with 3 bases in between. Sample: naive CD8+ T cells sorted from blood. The clonotype comes from a man younger than 35 in good health. The chain joins TRBV28 to TRBJ2-1; D gene unclear. The CDR3 loop reads CASSLFDEQFF. DNA of the CDR3: TGTGCCAGCAGTTTATTTGATGAGCAGTTCTTC.